Listed here is a single T cell receptor (beta chain). Its cognate antigen has yet to be identified. No base quality information exists; no much larger clone differs at one position. The time point tag for this specimen amounts to: baseline before first vaccination. The vaccinee samples were drawn from two UK trials, COV001 and COV002, one of which was a single-blind randomized controlled phase 2/3 trial testing AZD1222 (ChAdOx1 nCoV-19) in healthy adults. For TCRbeta chain sequencing, PBMC samples from trial participants were taken at day 0 and at day 28 after the second dose. The CDR3 goes from the cysteine to the phenylalanine over 14 residues. The entry retains the CDR3 DNA only, 42 bases that are in frame from base 1. The germline V end is reduced by 6 bases and the J end by 3 bases; junction bases left unmatched: 5. CDR1 SNHLY and CDR2 FYNNEI were looked up in the germline V gene. The CDR3 regions of human TCRbeta chains were analyzed by immunosequencing. Per the source publication's procedure: TCRs in the repertoires were matched against a reference library of SARS-CoV-2-specific TCRs that had been generated with the MIRA antigen-specificity platform. Breadth was defined as the fraction of unique TCRs that were SARS-CoV-2-associated. Depth was defined as the fraction of total T cells that were SARS-CoV-2-associated. Using the MIRA data, each spike-specific TCR was assigned both to the spike region to which the TCR was reactive and to a CD4 or CD8 class. Log10-transformed breadth and depth values were compared by one-way ANOVA with Sidak's multiple comparisons tests. TCRdb holds this immuneACCESS table with in-frame rearrangements only. Some clones are missing; in checked studies, unresolved V genes explain under half, and the rest has no known cause. The DNA was the basis for D and trimming; V, J and clone size are from that table. This sample lists 80,000 to 130,000 clones; 85% to 90% were detected once. Jointly, the top ten make up 15% to 20% of the sample.

These data are taken from a study of T cell responses to AZD1222 COVID-19 vaccine (TCRdb year 2021). General notes on the study: Because spike-specific TCR depth and breadth did not differ between the two schedules, AZD1222 recipients who got a second dose at roughly 4 weeks were pooled with those who got a second dose at roughly 12 weeks. A total of 233 trial participants underwent TCR sequencing, of whom roughly 210 received two doses of AZD1222 and approximately 25 received two doses of the MenACWY control vaccine. Trial participants were enrolled by age into subgroups of 18-55, 56-69 and 70-plus years, and about 150, 27 and 61 TCR-sequenced participants, respectively, were included in these subgroups. What the work shows at the level of the full study, not this receptor alone: Spike-specific TCR breadth and depth rose significantly after two AZD1222 doses compared with day 0 and with MenACWY recipients. Most participants were white British and females outnumbered males, and the authors suggested that clonal diversity may have been underestimated. Epitopes outside the regions mutated in the B.1.351 and B.1.1.7 variants were reportedly recognized by nearly half of the unique spike-specific TCRs. The 56-69-year group was small, and its depth increase did not reach significance, likely because of low power. The vaccine-associated CD4 TCRs covered the entire spike protein, and the dominant responses fell in regions 160-218 and 743-854. Only six or seven AZD1222 recipients were SARS-CoV-2 seropositive at baseline, limiting conclusions about previously exposed vaccinees. Because no day 14 peak-response samples were available, the repertoires could be characterized only after the peak T cell response.

The chain was built from TRBV2 and TRBJ1-1; 9 junctional bases match TRBD1. The clonotype originates from an adult in good health. Source: peripheral blood, taken on day 0 of AZD1222 vaccination. Here the CDR3 is given as CASRTRQGDTEAFF. The base sequence is TGTGCCAGCAGGACACGACAGGGGGACACTGAAGCTTTCTTT.